This TCR beta chain was sequenced for a study of long-term antiretroviral therapy in people with HIV. CDR1 GTSNPN and CDR2 SVGIG come from the germline V gene (reference sequence). CDR3 length equals 12 residues. Details on this clone: Antigen specificity is unknown. One end of the junction varies from germline; a read error may be responsible.

With survey level as its setting, the immunoSEQ assay was v3.0. Generated by immunoSEQ multiplex PCR, the TCRdb table keeps only in-frame clones and is missing some. The data contain approximately 22,000 clones, around 80% of them singletons. Study-level points and caveats: HIV repertoires spanned tighter CDR3 length ranges than controls did. For ART adherence, viral resistance and therapy changes, no data were available.

Material: unsorted PBMCs, obtained 1.9 years after starting antiretroviral therapy. V and J are TRBV30 and TRBJ1-2; possible D gene TRBD1, 6 bases. The receptor was isolated from a woman in her 50s with HIV. The CDR3 sequence: CASNGGLYGHTF. The DNA of the CDR3 is TGTGCCTCAAATGGGGGCCTTTATGGCCACACCTTC.